One sample yielded the 13 T cell receptor beta chains listed below, sequenced in a study of T-cell reconstitution after alpha-beta-depleted transplantation in children. As it was prepared, the TCRbeta library received unique molecular identifiers. TCRdb itself ran the PCR reads through MiXCR, one entry per CDR3 protein. The table records 200,000 to 250,000 distinct CDR3 sequences, 8% to 10% of them present only once. Sequencing used PBMCs from the stem cell graft donor, obtained from the stem cell graft. These receptors all stem from a human donor who donated a stem cell graft to a child with acute lymphoblastic leukemia.

This clonotype was picked up a small number of times. The chain uses TRBV10-3 and TRBJ1-1, with D perhaps matching TRBD1 (6 bases). CDR3 length: 14 residues. V was cut by 4 bases and J by 2 bases, with 11 bases left in between. The V gene's germline CDR1 is ENHRY and CDR2 SYGVKD. CDR3 sequence (DNA): TGTGCCATCAGTGGCAACAGGGTTAACACTGAAGCTTTCTTT. Its protein product is CAISGNRVNTEAFF.

This clonotype was found a few times. The genes are TRBV10-3 and TRBJ2-3; D assignment may be TRBD1 or TRBD2 (6 bases each). The CDR3 contains 19 residues. Germline CDR1 reads ENHRY; CDR2 reads SYGVKD. Deletions cut 6 bases from V and 3 bases from J, with 28 bases between. In DNA, the CDR3 is TGTGCCATCAGGGTGCGGTTAACCGGGGGCCCGAATATTACAGATACGCAGTATTTT. Translating it yields CAIRVRLTGGPNITDTQYF.

This clonotype has ten or more counts. The V and J genes are TRBV27 and TRBJ2-3; TRBD1 aligns across 9 bases. The V and J ends lost 8 bases and 5 bases, in that order; junction bases with no gene match: 11. The CDR3 contains 15 residues. CDR1 is MNHEY, CDR2 SMNVEV, per germline (reference sequence). The CDR3 sequence: CASRPTPGQGDTQYF. The CDR3 region has the DNA TGTGCCAGCCGACCAACTCCGGGACAGGGAGATACGCAGTATTTT.

The V gene is TRBV5-1, the J gene TRBJ1-1, with TRBD1 as a possible D gene (5 bases). V was cut by 0 bases and J by 1 base, with 13 bases left in between. The CDR3 is 16 residues long. Germline CDR1 reads SGHRS; CDR2 reads YFSETQ. The chain's CDR3 is CASSLGLGGENTEAFF. The DNA for the CDR3 is TGCGCCAGCAGCTTGGGGCTCGGAGGGGAGAACACTGAAGCTTTCTTT.

This clonotype was picked up a small number of times. The chain is built from TRBV5-6 and TRBJ2-3; 8 bases are a match to TRBD2. V lost 3 bases to trimming and J lost 2 bases; unmatched junction nucleotides: 14. The CDR3 spans 18 residues. Germline CDR1 SGHDT, CDR2 YYEEEE. For the CDR3, the DNA is TGTGCCAGCAGCTGGGGCCCAGACAGCGGGGGATTCACAGATACGCAGTATTTT. Translated: CASSWGPDSGGFTDTQYF.

The chain couples TRBV24-1 to TRBJ1-5, with a possible D match to TRBD1 (6 bases). Germline assignment: CDR1 KGHDR and CDR2 SFDVKD. This CDR3 region has 14 residues. V was shortened by 4 bases and J by 7 bases, with 13 bases between the two germline ends. The CDR3 DNA is TGTGCCACCAGTGAAGGACAGACGGGACAGCCCCAGCATTTT. Its translation: CATSEGQTGQPQHF.

This clonotype was seen at least ten times. This CDR3 is CASSYAVGSSSYEQYF. CDR3 DNA sequence: TGTGCCAGCAGTTATGCGGTCGGCAGTAGCTCCTACGAGCAGTACTTC. This chain joins TRBV6-5 and TRBJ2-7; D not resolved. The CDR3 loop spans 16 amino acids. V was cut by 3 bases and J by 0 bases, with 15 bases left in between. Germline assignment: CDR1 MNHEY and CDR2 SVGAGI.

This clonotype was counted only a few times. In DNA, the CDR3 is TGCAGCGTGATTGGACAGGGGCCGTCGGTCTATGGCTACACCTTC. Its protein product is CSVIGQGPSVYGYTF. The genes are TRBV29-1 and TRBJ1-2, with TRBD1 matching 9 bases. J lost 4 bases, V lost 6 bases, and 12 bases had no gene match. Germline values: CDR1 SQVTM, CDR2 ANQGSEA. The CDR3 spans 15 residues.

This clonotype was counted once. A much larger clone lies a single base off, so this may be a read error. The chain combines TRBV10-3 with TRBJ2-3; 12 bases match TRBD2. The CDR3 has 15 amino acids. CDR1 is ENHRY, CDR2 SYGVKD, per germline. V trimming: 8 bases; J trimming: 6 bases; junction bases outside the gene matches: 9. CDR3 bases: TGTGCCATCCCAAGTCCTAGCGGGGGGGCCGATACGCAGTATTTT. Protein sequence: CAIPSPSGGADTQYF.

This clonotype was found many times. The chain carries TRBV5-6 and TRBJ1-4; the match to TRBD1 covers 9 bases. Trimming cost V 0 bases and J 1 base; bases outside gene matches: 7. The germline gives CDR1 SGHDT, CDR2 YYEEEE. The CDR3 has 18 amino acids. CDR3 nucleotide sequence: TGTGCCAGCAGCTTGGGGACAGGGGTGATGAGAACTAATGAAAAACTGTTTTTT. Amino acid sequence: CASSLGTGVMRTNEKLFF.

This clonotype showed up many times. This rearrangement joins TRBV6-2 or TRBV6-3 to TRBJ2-5; possibly TRBD2 for D (5 bases). Germline CDR1 MNHEY, CDR2 SVGEGT. Trimming stripped 7 bases from V and 2 bases from J, with 11 bases between. This CDR3 spans 13 amino acids. CDR3 DNA sequence: TGTGCCAGCAAATCCGGGGTACAAGAGACCCAGTACTTC. Residues: CASKSGVQETQYF.

The chain couples TRBV19 to TRBJ2-7, with a tentative D call TRBD2 (7 bases). Trimming pared 3 bases from V and 4 bases from J, leaving 19 bases between. This CDR3 region has 16 residues. Germline V lookup: CDR1 LNHDA, CDR2 SQIVND (reference sequence). This CDR3 reads CASSILSGGGAYEQYF. The CDR3, as DNA: TGTGCCAGTAGTATTTTGTCTGGCGGGGGCGCATACGAGCAGTACTTC.

This clonotype showed up many times. The chain employs TRBV27 and TRBJ1-3, with 12 bases lining up with TRBD1. Germline CDR1 reads MNHEY; CDR2 reads SMNVEV (reference sequence). This CDR3 comprises 18 residues. J was trimmed by 4 bases and V by 2 bases; bases with no gene match: 9. CDR3 in amino acids: CASSLTQGQGALGNTIYF. CDR3 DNA sequence: TGTGCCAGCAGTTTAACCCAGGGACAGGGGGCCCTCGGAAACACCATATATTTT.